This is a list of T cell receptor beta chains from one sample in a study of blood T cell repertoires in COVID-19. Assay used: immunoSEQ multiplex PCR; TCRdb lists only in-frame clones, some missing. The table records a few hundred thousand clones, nearly 90% of them present only once. The material sequenced was PBMCs or T cells enriched from blood (not recorded which). The source of these receptors is a woman aged 25 to 39 who had recovered from COVID-19. Each CDR3 is given with its conserved first and last residue. Fields, in order: V gene, D gene, J gene, clone size, CDR3 DNA, CDR3 protein. D genes are given only for firm matches. Clone size is stated in some rows and not others, as once, few, many or a class when expanded.

TRBV30,-,TRBJ2-1,once,TGTGCCTGGAGTGCCTATTCTCGGGGGAGCTCCTACAATGAGCAGTTCTTC,CAWSAYSRGSSYNEQFF
TRBV5-8,-,TRBJ2-1,-,TGTGCCAGCAGCCCCAGGGCGGGCCAGGGGTTCAATGAGCAGTTCTTC,CASSPRAGQGFNEQFF
TRBV7-2,-,TRBJ2-5,-,TGTGCCAGCAGCTCCGGTGAGACCCAGTACTTC,CASSSGETQYF
TRBV7-9,TRBD1,TRBJ1-2,-,TGTGCCAGCAGCTTAGCGGACACAGGGGTCTATGGCTACACCTTC,CASSLADTGVYGYTF
TRBV27,TRBD1,TRBJ1-2,-,TGTGCCAGCAGTCCGGGGACAGGGACGGGTGGCTACACCTTC,CASSPGTGTGGYTF
TRBV12-3/TRBV12-4,TRBD2,TRBJ2-7,-,TGTGCCAGCAGTGGACTAGAACCGGAGCAGTACTTC,CASSGLEPEQYF
TRBV7-2,TRBD1,TRBJ1-5,few,TGTGCCAGCAGCCGGGACAGGGGCAATCAGCCCCAGCATTTT,CASSRDRGNQPQHF
TRBV10-3,TRBD1,TRBJ2-5,once,TGTGCCATGCGTAAAGGGGGCGGAGAGACCCAGTACTTC,CAMRKGGGETQYF
TRBV4-1,-,TRBJ1-1,-,TGCGCCAGCAGCCAAGATTTGGGACACCTGAACACTGAAGCTTTCTTT,CASSQDLGHLNTEAFF
TRBV12-5,TRBD2,TRBJ2-3,once,TGTGCTAGTGGTTTGGCCGGGGGGACTAGCACAGATACGCAGTATTTT,CASGLAGGTSTDTQYF
TRBV3-1/TRBV3-2,-,TRBJ2-3,-,TGTGCCAGCAGCCAAGGGCCGACACCAGATACGCAGTATTTT,CASSQGPTPDTQYF
TRBV27,-,TRBJ1-1,-,TGTGCCACCAAGACAGTTATGAACACTGAAGCTTTCTTT,CATKTVMNTEAFF
TRBV19,TRBD1,TRBJ1-4,-,TGTGCCAGTAGTATCCCGGACAGGGGGTTACAAAAACTGTTTTTT,CASSIPDRGLQKLFF
TRBV6-5,-,TRBJ2-1,-,TGTGCCAGCAGTTTAACAGGGCCCTACAATGAGCAGTTCTTC,CASSLTGPYNEQFF